The rows below give T cell receptor beta chains drawn from one sample of a study of blood T cells in healthy people across ages. TCRdb reprocessed the 5' RACE reads with MiXCR, giving one entry per CDR3 protein. The table has 2 million or so distinct CDR3 sequences, around half seen once; the top ten hold more than 2%. The sequenced sample was blood. The receptors were gathered from a woman aged 40 to 50 in good health. Both conserved end residues are part of each CDR3. The D gene is left open where the match is weak. Clone size, where shown, is once, few, many, or a class for clones that have expanded.

j_call cdr3_length d_call clone_size v_call cdr3_aa cdr3_nt
TRBJ2-1 15 NA NA TRBV11-2 CASSLGGFPYNEQFF TGTGCCAGCAGCTTAGGGGGGTTTCCCTACAATGAGCAGTTCTTC
TRBJ1-4 15 NA NA TRBV28 CASSTRAVSNEKLFF TGTGCCAGCAGCACCCGCGCTGTGTCTAATGAAAAGCTGTTTTTT
TRBJ1-2 12 NA few TRBV28 CASGRRSYGYTF TGTGCCAGCGGACGACGTTCCTATGGCTACACCTTC
TRBJ1-2 16 TRBD1 NA TRBV6-5 CASSSPSGTGTCGYTF TGTGCCAGCAGTTCTCCTAGTGGGACAGGGACCTGTGGCTACACCTTC
TRBJ1-1 15 NA few TRBV6-5 CASSYDRGLNTEAFF TGTGCCAGCAGTTACGACCGAGGTTTGAACACTGAAGCTTTCTTT
TRBJ1-2 17 NA few TRBV20-1 CSARDSGLVAGSGGYTF TGCAGTGCTAGAGACTCGGGGCTGGTGGCCGGTTCGGGCGGCTACACCTTC
TRBJ2-7 13 TRBD2 few TRBV4-2 CASSRDYRREQYF TGTGCCAGCAGCAGGGACTACCGCCGCGAGCAGTACTTC
TRBJ2-5 14 TRBD1 NA TRBV20-1 CSARDGTAQETQYF TGCAGTGCTAGAGACGGGACAGCTCAAGAGACCCAGTACTTC
TRBJ2-1 16 NA NA TRBV5-1 CASSLEAPDTYNEQFF TGCGCCAGCAGCTTGGAGGCTCCGGACACCTACAATGAGCAGTTCTTC
TRBJ1-2 16 TRBD1 NA TRBV28 CASSTAGTGGGYGYTF TGCGCCAGCAGTACTGCCGGGACAGGGGGCGGGTATGGCTACACCTTC
TRBJ2-6 18 NA NA TRBV5-1 CASSRTVDGLTGANVLTF TGCGCCAGCAGCAGGACCGTCGACGGCCTTACTGGGGCCAACGTCCTGACTTTC
TRBJ2-7 14 NA NA TRBV4-3 CASSQGRVRETRYF TGCGCCAGCAGCCAAGGTCGGGTTCGAGAGACCCGGTACTTC
TRBJ2-4 15 TRBD1 NA TRBV4-3 CASSQVGQGENIQYF TGCGCCAGCAGCCAAGTGGGGCAGGGGGAAAACATTCAGTACTTC
TRBJ2-5 18 TRBD2 NA TRBV7-2 CASSFSGLGGGRRETQYF TGTGCCAGCAGCTTTAGTGGCCTCGGGGGGGGCCGAAGGGAGACCCAGTACTTC
TRBJ1-6 14 NA NA TRBV21-1 CASSPSSEGSPLHF TGTGCCAGCAGCCCCTCGTCAGAAGGGTCACCCCTCCACTTT
TRBJ2-5 14 NA few TRBV21-1 CASSKLRSEETQYF TGTGCCAGCAGCAAATTACGGAGCGAAGAGACCCAGTACTTC
TRBJ1-1 11 NA NA TRBV28 CASLVDTEAFF TGTGCCAGCTTGGTGGACACTGAAGCTTTCTTT
TRBJ1-2 14 NA few TRBV4-3 CASSQAVRNYGYTF TGCGCCAGCAGCCAAGCGGTCCGAAACTATGGCTACACCTTC
TRBJ2-1 15 TRBD1 NA TRBV9 CASSARTGGPNEQFF TGTGCCAGCAGCGCAAGGACAGGGGGCCCCAATGAGCAGTTCTTC
TRBJ2-3 15 NA NA TRBV4-3 CASCQDLGYTDTQYF TGCGCCAGCTGCCAAGATCTGGGGTACACAGATACGCAGTATTTT
TRBJ2-1 13 NA NA TRBV6-2/TRBV6-3 CASTPDLNNEQFF TGTGCCAGCACCCCAGACTTGAACAATGAGCAGTTCTTC
TRBJ2-3 14 NA NA TRBV12-3/TRBV12-4 CASSPSSKRDTQYF TGTGCCAGCAGTCCCTCGAGTAAACGAGATACGCAGTATTTT
TRBJ2-7 12 TRBD1 NA TRBV3-1 CASSQGAGTAYF TGTGCCAGCAGCCAAGGAGCAGGGACAGCGTACTTC
TRBJ2-7 15 TRBD2 many TRBV28 CASSDLAGGSYEQYF TGTGCCAGCAGTGATCTAGCGGGGGGCTCCTACGAGCAGTACTTC
TRBJ2-3 17 TRBD2 NA TRBV3-1 CASSQENLAGVPDTQYF TGTGCCAGCAGCCAAGAGAATCTAGCGGGGGTCCCAGATACGCAGTATTTT
TRBJ2-7 16 NA NA TRBV4-2 CASSHTSGQNVYEQYF TGTGCCAGCAGCCATACGTCCGGACAGAATGTATACGAGCAGTACTTC
TRBJ2-1 14 NA NA TRBV27 CASSLQGRFTEQFF TGTGCCAGCAGTTTACAGGGTCGGTTCACTGAGCAGTTCTTC
TRBJ2-1 15 TRBD1 NA TRBV27 CAGSPSGGHYNEQFF TGTGCCGGCAGTCCCTCAGGGGGACATTACAATGAGCAGTTCTTC
TRBJ2-7 14 NA few TRBV9 CASSVDGASYEQYF TGTGCCAGCAGCGTAGACGGGGCGTCCTACGAGCAGTACTTC
TRBJ1-2 14 TRBD1 NA TRBV4-2 CASSQRTGDYGYTF TGTGCCAGCAGCCAACGGACAGGGGACTATGGCTACACCTTC
TRBJ2-1 13 NA NA TRBV29-1 CSVEGSGPGEQFF TGCAGCGTTGAAGGTTCAGGGCCTGGTGAGCAGTTCTTC
TRBJ2-3 15 NA NA TRBV6-5 CASSMTGLGTDTQYF TGTGCCAGCAGTATGACCGGTTTAGGAACAGATACGCAGTATTTT
TRBJ2-7 17 NA few TRBV6-2/TRBV6-3 CASSYSDRPSGLYEQYF TGTGCCAGCAGTTACTCGGACAGGCCGAGCGGGCTATACGAGCAGTACTTC
TRBJ1-2 11 NA NA TRBV7-9 CASSLEYDYTF TGTGCCAGCAGCCTAGAATATGACTACACCTTC
TRBJ2-1 15 TRBD1 few TRBV5-1 CASSSGRAGGNEQFF TGCGCCAGCAGCTCCGGCCGCGCAGGGGGCAATGAGCAGTTCTTC
TRBJ2-7 12 TRBD1 few TRBV10-3 CAAKGTGDEQYF TGTGCCGCTAAGGGGACAGGGGACGAGCAGTACTTC
TRBJ2-6 18 TRBD1 few TRBV6-5 CASSYGTGISSGANVLTF TGTGCCAGCAGTTACGGGACAGGGATCAGCTCTGGGGCCAACGTCCTGACTTTC
TRBJ2-7 16 TRBD1 NA TRBV7-9 CASSLFTGGPSYEQYF TGTGCCAGCAGCTTATTCACAGGGGGCCCCTCCTACGAGCAGTACTTC
TRBJ1-2 15 NA NA TRBV27 CASSLDYSAENGYTF TGTGCCAGCAGTTTAGATTACTCGGCTGAGAATGGCTACACCTTC
TRBJ2-5 15 TRBD2 NA TRBV2 CASSERTSVGNEQYF TGTGCCAGCAGTGAAAGGACTAGCGTCGGTAATGAGCAGTACTTC
TRBJ1-2 11 NA many TRBV20-1 CSASANYGYTF TGCAGTGCTAGTGCTAACTATGGCTACACCTTC
TRBJ2-5 15 NA NA TRBV11-2 CASSLDVGFQETQYF TGTGCCAGCAGCTTAGATGTTGGTTTCCAAGAGACCCAGTACTTC
TRBJ2-7 15 TRBD2 few TRBV28 CASSSGGGSTYEQYF TGTGCCAGCAGTTCCGGGGGGGGGAGTACCTACGAGCAGTACTTC
TRBJ2-5 14 NA many TRBV28 CASTSGRDQETQYF TGTGCCAGCACCTCCGGCAGGGACCAAGAGACCCAGTACTTC
TRBJ1-1 13 NA NA TRBV5-6 CASSLRGQAEAFF TGTGCCAGCAGCTTACGGGGTCAGGCTGAAGCTTTCTTT
TRBJ2-5 12 NA many TRBV29-1 CSARVLQETQYF TGCAGCGCTAGGGTACTCCAAGAGACCCAGTACTTC
TRBJ2-5 13 NA few TRBV7-2 CASSSFGGETQYF TGTGCCAGCAGCTCCTTCGGAGGGGAGACCCAGTACTTC
TRBJ2-5 16 NA NA TRBV11-3 CASSLGRGLKGETQYF TGTGCCAGCAGCTTAGGGCGGGGGCTGAAGGGAGAGACCCAGTACTTC